This TCR beta chain was obtained from a study of T cell repertoires in cytomegalovirus infection. The wider study: Public TCR beta signatures indicated both CMV infection and matching HLA type.

In TCRdb, the reads were re-called with MiXCR into one record per CDR3 protein. The data contain 740,000 or so distinct CDR3 sequences, approximately 34% of them seen just once; the ten biggest clones take up under 3.5%. Notes on the study in general: Frequencies of public TCR beta families were cumulated, and this identified carriers of CMV plus the relevant HLA.

In this sample, this clonotype turned up a few times. Its target is not known. Trimming left V 5 bases short and J 6 bases short, with 18 bases between. This CDR3 spans 15 amino acids. CDR1 and CDR2 from the germline V gene are SEHNR and FQNEAQ (reference sequence). This receptor was obtained from a human donor in good health (CMV status not recorded). Some clones in this sample may be carry-over from other donors' samples. This sequence joins TRBV7-9 and TRBJ2-3; D possibly corresponds to TRBD1 (5 bases). The sample was PBMCs. DNA for the CDR3: TGTGCCAGCAGCCAGAAAGGGGCGACCTGGGATACGCAGTATTTT. Its translation: CASSQKGATWDTQYF.